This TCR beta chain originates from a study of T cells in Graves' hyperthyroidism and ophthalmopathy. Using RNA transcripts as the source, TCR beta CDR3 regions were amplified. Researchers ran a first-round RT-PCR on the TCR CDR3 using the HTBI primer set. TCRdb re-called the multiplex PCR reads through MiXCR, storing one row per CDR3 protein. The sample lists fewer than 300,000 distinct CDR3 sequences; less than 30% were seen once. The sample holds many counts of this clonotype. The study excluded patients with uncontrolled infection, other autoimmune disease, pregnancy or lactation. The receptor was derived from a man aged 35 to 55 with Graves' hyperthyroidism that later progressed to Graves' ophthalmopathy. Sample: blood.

CDR3 amino acids: CASTRTNQETQYF. The DNA of the CDR3 is TGTGCCAGCACCCGGACCAACCAAGAGACCCAGTACTTC. The chain joins TRBV6-1 to TRBJ2-5; D is undetermined. Trimming pared 7 bases from V and 0 bases from J, leaving 9 bases between. The CDR3 has 13 residues. Per germline, CDR1 MNHNS and CDR2 SASEGT.